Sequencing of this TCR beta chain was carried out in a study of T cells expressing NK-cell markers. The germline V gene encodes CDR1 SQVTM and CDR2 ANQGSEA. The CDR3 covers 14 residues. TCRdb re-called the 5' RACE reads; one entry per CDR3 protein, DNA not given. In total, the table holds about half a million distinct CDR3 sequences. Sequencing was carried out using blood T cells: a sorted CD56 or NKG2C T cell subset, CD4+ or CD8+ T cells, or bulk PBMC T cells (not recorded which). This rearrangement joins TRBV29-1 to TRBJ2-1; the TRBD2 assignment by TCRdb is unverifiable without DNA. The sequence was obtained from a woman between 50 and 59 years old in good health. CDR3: CSNRPSGKHNEQFF.